This is a list of T cell receptor beta chains from one sample in a study of blood T cell repertoires in COVID-19. The protocol was immunoSEQ multiplex PCR, while the TCRdb copy is restricted to in-frame clones and leaves out a portion. Of around 370,000 clones listed, around nine tenths are singletons. Material for sequencing was peripheral blood. The origin of the receptors is an older woman with COVID-19, enrolled during active disease. CDR3s include the opening cysteine and the closing phenylalanine or tryptophan. The D gene is left open where the match is weak. Part of the rows lack a size; the others show once, few, many or a class for expanded clones.

D gene: -
V gene: TRBV4-3
CDR3 length: 16
J gene: TRBJ1-4
clone size: -
CDR3 protein: CASSQDSRATNEKLFF
CDR3 DNA: TGCGCCAGCAGCCAAGATTCACGGGCAACTAATGAAAAACTGTTTTTT

D gene: TRBD1
V gene: TRBV4-3
CDR3 length: 13
J gene: TRBJ2-7
clone size: once
CDR3 protein: CASSQDRSYEQYF
CDR3 DNA: TGCGCCAGCAGCCAGGACAGGTCCTACGAGCAGTACTTC

D gene: -
V gene: TRBV30
CDR3 length: 13
J gene: TRBJ2-3
clone size: -
CDR3 protein: CAWSVRRGDTQYF
CDR3 DNA: TGTGCCTGGAGTGTACGGAGGGGTGATACGCAGTATTTT

D gene: -
V gene: TRBV5-6
CDR3 length: 16
J gene: TRBJ2-1
clone size: -
CDR3 protein: CASSFDDRPLKNEQFF
CDR3 DNA: TGTGCCAGCAGCTTTGATGACAGACCTCTGAAGAATGAGCAGTTCTTC

D gene: TRBD1
V gene: TRBV9
CDR3 length: 15
J gene: TRBJ1-5
clone size: -
CDR3 protein: CASSAGTGGNQPQHF
CDR3 DNA: TGTGCCAGCAGCGCTGGGACAGGGGGGAATCAGCCCCAGCATTTT

D gene: TRBD1
V gene: TRBV6-5
CDR3 length: 13
J gene: TRBJ2-7
clone size: -
CDR3 protein: CASSSNRGREQYF
CDR3 DNA: TGTGCCAGCAGTTCTAACAGGGGGCGAGAGCAGTACTTC

D gene: -
V gene: TRBV4-3
CDR3 length: 15
J gene: TRBJ1-2
clone size: -
CDR3 protein: CASSQDGSGYYGYTF
CDR3 DNA: TGCGCCAGCAGCCAAGATGGTTCGGGGTACTATGGCTACACCTTC

D gene: -
V gene: TRBV14
CDR3 length: 15
J gene: TRBJ1-5
clone size: -
CDR3 protein: CASSQGGTANQPQHF
CDR3 DNA: TGTGCCAGCAGCCAGGGAGGGACCGCCAATCAGCCCCAGCATTTT

D gene: -
V gene: TRBV2
CDR3 length: 15
J gene: TRBJ1-2
clone size: -
CDR3 protein: CASSEIRGGPGGYTF
CDR3 DNA: TGTGCCAGCAGTGAAATAAGGGGAGGTCCAGGGGGCTACACCTTC

D gene: -
V gene: TRBV19
CDR3 length: 14
J gene: TRBJ1-5
clone size: -
CDR3 protein: CASSIFGPNQPQHF
CDR3 DNA: TGTGCCAGTAGTATTTTCGGTCCAAATCAGCCCCAGCATTTT

D gene: -
V gene: TRBV27
CDR3 length: 13
J gene: TRBJ1-6
clone size: -
CDR3 protein: CASSWGGWAPLHF
CDR3 DNA: TGTGCCAGCAGTTGGGGGGGCTGGGCACCCCTCCACTTT

D gene: -
V gene: TRBV7-9
CDR3 length: 13
J gene: TRBJ1-1
clone size: -
CDR3 protein: CASSFFWNTEAFF
CDR3 DNA: TGTGCCAGCAGCTTCTTCTGGAACACTGAAGCTTTCTTT

D gene: -
V gene: TRBV7-2
CDR3 length: 12
J gene: TRBJ2-2
clone size: -
CDR3 protein: CAMGAWAGELFF
CDR3 DNA: TGTGCCATGGGGGCTTGGGCCGGGGAGCTGTTTTTT

D gene: TRBD1
V gene: TRBV5-1
CDR3 length: 11
J gene: TRBJ1-1
clone size: once
CDR3 protein: CASKAGGEAFF
CDR3 DNA: TGCGCCAGCAAGGCAGGGGGCGAAGCTTTCTTT

D gene: -
V gene: TRBV6-5
CDR3 length: 13
J gene: TRBJ1-1
clone size: -
CDR3 protein: CASTRQSNTEAFF
CDR3 DNA: TGTGCCAGCACCAGACAGTCGAACACTGAAGCTTTCTTT

D gene: TRBD2
V gene: TRBV27
CDR3 length: 17
J gene: TRBJ2-1
clone size: -
CDR3 protein: CASSLLAGGLHYNEQFF
CDR3 DNA: TGTGCCAGCAGTTTGCTAGCGGGGGGCCTCCACTACAATGAGCAGTTCTTC

D gene: -
V gene: TRBV28
CDR3 length: 14
J gene: TRBJ1-2
clone size: -
CDR3 protein: CASSLRQEVYGYTF
CDR3 DNA: TGTGCCAGCAGTTTGAGACAGGAGGTGTATGGCTACACCTTC

D gene: -
V gene: TRBV29-1
CDR3 length: 13
J gene: TRBJ1-4
clone size: -
CDR3 protein: CSVVQGINEKLFF
CDR3 DNA: TGCAGCGTTGTCCAGGGGATTAATGAAAAACTGTTTTTT

D gene: TRBD1
V gene: TRBV5-6
CDR3 length: 15
J gene: TRBJ2-3
clone size: few
CDR3 protein: CASSFRDREGDTQYF
CDR3 DNA: TGTGCCAGCAGCTTCCGGGACAGGGAGGGAGATACGCAGTATTTT

D gene: -
V gene: TRBV19
CDR3 length: 16
J gene: TRBJ1-3
clone size: -
CDR3 protein: CASSTRQLSSGNTIYF
CDR3 DNA: TGTGCCAGTAGTACCCGACAGCTGAGCTCTGGAAACACCATATATTTT

D gene: -
V gene: TRBV13
CDR3 length: 15
J gene: TRBJ1-4
clone size: -
CDR3 protein: CASSLQPLASEKLFF
CDR3 DNA: TGTGCCAGCAGCTTACAACCCTTGGCTAGTGAAAAACTGTTTTTT

D gene: -
V gene: TRBV2
CDR3 length: 14
J gene: TRBJ1-1
clone size: -
CDR3 protein: CASPPSGMDTEAFF
CDR3 DNA: TGTGCCAGCCCCCCGTCAGGGATGGACACTGAAGCTTTCTTT

D gene: -
V gene: TRBV7-8
CDR3 length: 14
J gene: TRBJ1-2
clone size: -
CDR3 protein: CASSLEGSYIGYTF
CDR3 DNA: TGTGCCAGCAGCTTGGAAGGGAGTTACATAGGCTACACCTTC

D gene: TRBD1
V gene: TRBV27
CDR3 length: 13
J gene: TRBJ2-7
clone size: -
CDR3 protein: CASSSGQGSEQYF
CDR3 DNA: TGTGCCAGCAGTTCCGGACAGGGGTCCGAGCAGTACTTC

D gene: TRBD2
V gene: TRBV6-1
CDR3 length: 15
J gene: TRBJ2-1
clone size: once
CDR3 protein: CASSEGGGGYNEQFF
CDR3 DNA: TGTGCCAGCAGTGAAGGAGGCGGGGGCTACAATGAGCAGTTCTTC

D gene: TRBD1
V gene: TRBV7-9
CDR3 length: 15
J gene: TRBJ2-2
clone size: -
CDR3 protein: CASSLGTGDTGELFF
CDR3 DNA: TGTGCCAGCAGCCTAGGGACAGGGGACACCGGGGAGCTGTTTTTT

D gene: TRBD1
V gene: TRBV19
CDR3 length: 14
J gene: TRBJ1-6
clone size: -
CDR3 protein: CASSIPDRGSPLHF
CDR3 DNA: TGTGCCAGTAGTATCCCGGACAGGGGTTCACCCCTCCACTTT

D gene: -
V gene: TRBV10-3
CDR3 length: 14
J gene: TRBJ1-3
clone size: -
CDR3 protein: CAISREGGGNTIYF
CDR3 DNA: TGTGCCATCAGCCGGGAGGGTGGCGGAAACACCATATATTTT

D gene: -
V gene: TRBV9
CDR3 length: 15
J gene: TRBJ1-1
clone size: -
CDR3 protein: CASSLQTGMNTEAFF
CDR3 DNA: TGTGCCAGCAGCCTTCAAACAGGGATGAACACTGAAGCTTTCTTT

D gene: TRBD1
V gene: TRBV11-3
CDR3 length: 14
J gene: TRBJ2-5
clone size: -
CDR3 protein: CASSERQGQETQYF
CDR3 DNA: TGTGCCAGCAGCGAAAGACAGGGACAAGAGACCCAGTACTTC

D gene: TRBD1
V gene: TRBV11-2
CDR3 length: 15
J gene: TRBJ2-3
clone size: -
CDR3 protein: CASSFRDRDTDTQYF
CDR3 DNA: TGTGCCAGCAGCTTCCGGGACAGGGATACAGATACGCAGTATTTT

D gene: -
V gene: TRBV28
CDR3 length: 13
J gene: TRBJ1-2
clone size: -
CDR3 protein: CASSLGKDYGYTF
CDR3 DNA: TGTGCCAGCAGTTTGGGCAAAGACTATGGCTACACCTTC

D gene: -
V gene: TRBV5-6
CDR3 length: 16
J gene: TRBJ2-2
clone size: -
CDR3 protein: CASSLEGLGAKGELFF
CDR3 DNA: TGTGCCAGCAGCTTGGAAGGTTTGGGGGCAAAGGGGGAGCTGTTTTTT

D gene: -
V gene: TRBV4-1
CDR3 length: 16
J gene: TRBJ1-4
clone size: -
CDR3 protein: CASSQGASPTNEKLFF
CDR3 DNA: TGCGCCAGCAGCCAAGGAGCTAGTCCGACTAATGAAAAACTGTTTTTT

D gene: -
V gene: TRBV29-1
CDR3 length: 15
J gene: TRBJ1-4
clone size: -
CDR3 protein: CSVLRTQGRDEKLFF
CDR3 DNA: TGCAGCGTGCTCCGAACACAGGGACGGGATGAAAAACTGTTTTTT

D gene: -
V gene: TRBV6-5
CDR3 length: 15
J gene: TRBJ1-1
clone size: -
CDR3 protein: CASSSQTGSYTEAFF
CDR3 DNA: TGTGCCAGCAGTTCCCAGACAGGTTCGTACACTGAAGCTTTCTTT

D gene: TRBD1
V gene: TRBV30
CDR3 length: 15
J gene: TRBJ1-3
clone size: -
CDR3 protein: CAWSLTGGSGNTIYF
CDR3 DNA: TGTGCCTGGAGTTTAACAGGGGGCTCTGGAAACACCATATATTTT

D gene: -
V gene: TRBV27
CDR3 length: 15
J gene: TRBJ2-1
clone size: -
CDR3 protein: CASSFQDGSYNEQFF
CDR3 DNA: TGTGCCAGCAGTTTTCAGGATGGCTCCTACAATGAGCAGTTCTTC

D gene: TRBD1
V gene: TRBV6-5
CDR3 length: 15
J gene: TRBJ2-5
clone size: -
CDR3 protein: CASSPWTGLQETQYF
CDR3 DNA: TGTGCCAGCAGCCCCTGGACAGGTTTACAAGAGACCCAGTACTTC

D gene: -
V gene: TRBV21-1
CDR3 length: 18
J gene: TRBJ1-1
clone size: -
CDR3 protein: CASSILGQGFVLNTEAFF
CDR3 DNA: TGTGCCAGCAGCATACTGGGACAGGGTTTCGTATTGAACACTGAAGCTTTCTTT

D gene: TRBD2
V gene: TRBV6-5
CDR3 length: 12
J gene: TRBJ2-5
clone size: -
CDR3 protein: CASSGRAGAQYF
CDR3 DNA: TGTGCCAGCAGCGGGAGGGCTGGGGCCCAGTACTTC

D gene: -
V gene: TRBV24-1
CDR3 length: 13
J gene: TRBJ2-3
clone size: -
CDR3 protein: CATSDQVRNTQYF
CDR3 DNA: TGTGCCACCAGTGATCAGGTTCGGAATACGCAGTATTTT

D gene: -
V gene: TRBV19
CDR3 length: 13
J gene: TRBJ1-4
clone size: -
CDR3 protein: CASMRFPNEKLFF
CDR3 DNA: TGTGCCAGTATGCGTTTTCCGAATGAAAAACTGTTTTTT

D gene: -
V gene: TRBV3-1/TRBV3-2
CDR3 length: 11
J gene: TRBJ1-1
clone size: -
CDR3 protein: CASSHRYAVQF
CDR3 DNA: TGTGCCAGCAGCCATCGATACGCGGTGCAATTT

D gene: -
V gene: TRBV23-1
CDR3 length: 12
J gene: TRBJ2-7
clone size: -
CDR3 protein: CASGEGRHEQYF
CDR3 DNA: TGCGCCAGTGGCGAAGGGAGGCACGAGCAGTACTTC

D gene: -
V gene: TRBV28
CDR3 length: 16
J gene: TRBJ1-2
clone size: -
CDR3 protein: CASSFVDRSFNYGYTF
CDR3 DNA: TGTGCCAGCAGTTTTGTCGACAGATCCTTTAACTATGGCTACACCTTC

D gene: TRBD1
V gene: TRBV28
CDR3 length: 13
J gene: TRBJ2-7
clone size: few
CDR3 protein: CASISQGAREQYF
CDR3 DNA: TGTGCCAGCATAAGCCAGGGGGCGCGAGAGCAGTACTTC

D gene: -
V gene: TRBV5-1
CDR3 length: 15
J gene: TRBJ1-6
clone size: -
CDR3 protein: CASSLTGLDNSPLHF
CDR3 DNA: TGCGCCAGCAGCTTGACAGGGCTTGATAATTCACCCCTCCACTTT

D gene: TRBD2
V gene: TRBV28
CDR3 length: 13
J gene: TRBJ2-3
clone size: -
CDR3 protein: CASSSGGASTQYF
CDR3 DNA: TGTGCCAGCAGTAGCGGGGGGGCCAGTACGCAGTATTTT